This paragraph covers one TCR beta chain sequence. Its antigen is as yet unknown. This CDR3 is built from 13 residues. Deletions cut 4 bases from V and 0 bases from J, with 6 bases between. Per germline, CDR1 SGHTA and CDR2 FQGTGA. The data were obtained in a study of T cell responses to AZD1222 COVID-19 vaccine. Overall study results and limits: CD4 TCRs associated with vaccination spanned spike, dominating at 160-218 and 743-854.

Repertoires were generated with immunoSEQ multiplex PCR, while TCRdb's copy carries only in-frame clones and drops some. In the table there are around 100,000 clones, over 75% of which are singletons. The receptor was isolated from an adult in good health. The chain joins TRBV7-3 to TRBJ1-1, with D perhaps matching TRBD1 (5 bases). The sequencing here drew on peripheral blood, taken on day 0 of MenACWY control vaccination. CDR3 protein: CASSSTVNTEAFF. The CDR3, as DNA: TGTGCCAGCAGCTCGACAGTGAACACTGAAGCTTTCTTT.